The 24 T cell receptor beta chains below all came from one sample that was sequenced in a study of T cells in tuberculosis. The sample's time point: new active TB diagnosis, blood taken before or within 7 days of starting treatment. Only in-frame clones appear in the TCRdb table, and some are missing; sequencing was by immunoSEQ multiplex PCR. This table holds 25,000 to 35,000 clones, around 92% found once. Sequencing was performed on PBMCs, taken at tuberculosis diagnosis. Receptors originate from an adult with tuberculosis. Some clones in this sample may be carry-over from other donors' samples.

The chain employs TRBV9 and TRBJ1-1, with a possible D match to TRBD1 (6 bases). This CDR3 has 16 amino acids. V shed 4 bases and J shed 1 base, with 17 bases lying between them. CDR1 SGDLS and CDR2 YYNGEE come from the germline V gene. The CDR3 loop is CASSPRSGGPNTEAFF. The CDR3 DNA is TGTGCCAGCAGCCCCCGTTCGGGGGGGCCGAACACTGAAGCTTTCTTT. The complete variable domain, with remaining parts taken from reference TRBV9 and TRBJ1-1, reads DSGVTQTPKHLITATGQRVTLRCSPRSGDLSVYWYQQSLDQGLQFLIQYYNGEERAKGNILERFSAQQFPDLHSELNLSSLELGDSALYFCASSPRSGGPNTEAFFGQGTRLTVV.

J is TRBJ1-2 and V is TRBV5-1, with 8 positions matching TRBD1. With 0 bases clipped from V and 4 bases from J, the junction kept 5 bases outside the gene matches. The CDR3 covers 15 residues. In germline, CDR1 is SGHRS, CDR2 YFSETQ. This chain's CDR3 is CASSLESGGSYGYTF. The CDR3 coding sequence is TGCGCCAGCAGCTTGGAATCAGGGGGCAGCTATGGCTACACCTTC. Variable domain in full (rest from reference TRBV5-1 and TRBJ1-2): KAGVTQTPRYLIKTRGQQVTLSCSPISGHRSVSWYQQTPGQGLQFLFEYFSETQRNKGNFPGRFSGRQFSNSRSEMNVSTLELGDSALYLCASSLESGGSYGYTFGSGTRLTVV.

CDR3 DNA: TGTGCCAGCAGCCAAGCGGGGGTCTCTGGAAACACCATATATTTT. It encodes CASSQAGVSGNTIYF. V is TRBV27 and J is TRBJ1-3, with D perhaps TRBD1 (5 bases). This CDR3 is built from 15 residues. V lost 6 bases and J lost 0, with 12 bases in between. Germline lookup yields CDR1 MNHEY and CDR2 SMNVEV (reference sequence).

The rearrangement uses TRBV19 and TRBJ2-5; D is perhaps TRBD1 (6 bases). This CDR3 spans 14 amino acids. Germline V gives CDR1 LNHDA, CDR2 SQIVND (reference sequence). V lost 5 bases, J lost 2 bases, and 12 bases lay in between. DNA of the CDR3: TGTGCCAGTAGTGGTTGGACAGAGCAAGAGACCCAGTACTTC. It is translated as CASSGWTEQETQYF.

This clone was seen a few times. The chain couples TRBV6-1 to TRBJ2-7; D might be TRBD1 (6 bases). Germline V gene data show CDR1 as MNHNS and CDR2 as SASEGT. CDR3 length: 15 residues. Between the trimmed V and J ends, which lost 6 bases and 0 bases, there was a span of 15 bases. CDR3 sequence reads: CASRTSPDSSYEQYF. Written as DNA, the CDR3 is TGTGCCAGCAGGACTTCTCCGGACAGCTCCTACGAGCAGTACTTC.

This chain connects TRBV27 to TRBJ2-1; 12 bases line up with TRBD2. Germline values: CDR1 MNHEY, CDR2 SMNVEV (reference sequence). After removal of 0 bases from V and 4 bases from J, the junction contained 4 bases not matched to a gene. The CDR3 runs to 17 residues. CDR3 in amino acids: CASSLSPGLAGYNEQFF. The DNA of the CDR3 is TGTGCCAGCAGTTTATCCCCTGGACTAGCGGGATACAATGAGCAGTTCTTC.

V usage is TRBV6-1 and J usage is TRBJ2-3, with 8 bases fitting TRBD1. The CDR3 is made up of 15 amino acids. The junction had 4 bases not matched to a gene; V was cut back by 4 bases and J by 1 base. Germline V gene lookup returns CDR1 MNHNS and CDR2 SASEGT. The CDR3 loop is CASSVGQGGTDTQYF. In DNA form, the CDR3 reads TGTGCCAGCAGTGTTGGACAGGGTGGCACAGATACGCAGTATTTT.

This clone was seen once. V and J are TRBV6-1 and TRBJ1-2; 10 bases line up with TRBD1. V lost 3 bases to trimming and J lost 8 bases; unmatched junction nucleotides: 6. Per the germline V gene, CDR1 is MNHNS and CDR2 is SASEGT. There are 14 residues in the CDR3. The CDR3 DNA sequence: TGTGCCAGCAGTGACGAACCGGGACAGGGGGGCTACACCTTC. This gives the protein CASSDEPGQGGYTF.

The chain combines TRBV7-8 with TRBJ2-3; D is ambiguous. The V end lost 3 bases, the J end lost 4 bases, and 17 bases lay between the germline ends. Germline CDR1 and CDR2: SGHVS and FQNEAQ. The CDR3 sequence is 16 residues long. The CDR3 DNA is TGTGCCAGCAGCTTGGTCCCCCCTAGTCCCTCAGATACGCAGTATTTT. Residues: CASSLVPPSPSDTQYF.

The chain uses TRBV4-1 and TRBJ2-7; 7 nucleotides line up with TRBD1. The CDR3 is 15 amino acids. Germline CDR1 reads MGHRA; CDR2 reads YSYEKL. V lost 0 bases and J lost 3; bases outside the gene matches: 5. The CDR3 DNA reads as TGCGCCAGCAGCCAAGATTCACAGGGGTACTACGAGCAGTACTTC. Amino acid sequence: CASSQDSQGYYEQYF.

The rearrangement uses TRBV18 and TRBJ2-2; the D gene is possibly TRBD1 (6 bases). From germline, CDR1 is KGHSH and CDR2 LQKENI. CDR3 length: 14 amino acids. With 5 bases removed from V and 5 bases from J, the gap between germline ends came to 12 bases. In DNA, the CDR3 is TGTGCCAGCTCAAAAAACCAGGGGACCGGGGAGCTGTTTTTT. Amino acids: CASSKNQGTGELFF.

In its sample, this clone was seen a few times. The chain employs TRBV4-2 and TRBJ2-7, with D uncertain. The germline V gene encodes CDR1 LGHNA and CDR2 YNFKEQ. The CDR3 is 15 amino acids. Trimming stripped 2 bases from V and 5 bases from J, with 16 bases between. The chain's CDR3 is CASSQTSRVANEQYF. In DNA form, the CDR3 reads TGTGCCAGCAGCCAAACATCCCGTGTGGCAAACGAGCAGTACTTC.

This clone was observed a handful of times. The chain carries TRBV18 and TRBJ1-6; D gene uncertain. This CDR3 is 15 amino acids long. The V gene lost 0 bases and the J gene lost 0 bases, with 3 bases spanning the gap. In germline, CDR1 is KGHSH, CDR2 LQKENI. The CDR3 protein is CASSPPSSYNSPLHF. The CDR3 DNA is TGTGCCAGCTCACCACCCAGCTCCTATAATTCACCCCTCCACTTT.

V is TRBV7-9 and J is TRBJ1-2; 10 positions agree with TRBD1. J was trimmed by 7 bases and V by 5 bases; bases with no gene match: 13. Per germline, CDR1 SEHNR and CDR2 FQNEAQ (reference sequence). This CDR3 has 16 residues. The CDR3 DNA is TGTGCCAGCAGCCGGGGTCCGGGACAGGGGAGCGGTGGCTACACCTTC. Protein sequence: CASSRGPGQGSGGYTF.

This clone was seen a single time. The genes are TRBV7-6 and TRBJ2-3, with 10 bases aligning to TRBD2. In germline, CDR1 is SGHVS, CDR2 FNYEAQ. This CDR3 comprises 18 residues. J gave up 2 bases and V 7 bases, and 15 bases lay outside the gene matches. CDR3 sequence reads: CASTQGPSGGYPTDTQYF. The CDR3 region has the DNA TGTGCCAGCACCCAGGGCCCTAGCGGGGGATACCCCACAGATACGCAGTATTTT.

The chain has TRBV30 and TRBJ2-1, with D uncertain. The ends were cut back, 0 bases at V and 2 bases at J, with 14 bases in the middle. Germline CDR1 is GTSNPN and CDR2 is SVGIG (reference sequence). The CDR3 is 16 amino acids. The CDR3 coding sequence is TGTGCCTGGAGTGTACGTACAGCAATTACCTACAATGAGCAGTTCTTC. This gives the protein CAWSVRTAITYNEQFF.

This chain uses TRBV7-8 with TRBJ1-2, with a tentative D call TRBD1 (5 bases). Trimming pared 1 base from V and 8 bases from J, leaving 17 bases between. This CDR3 has 15 residues. Germline CDR1 SGHVS, CDR2 FQNEAQ. This CDR3 is CASSLVATDYRGYTF. The DNA for the CDR3 is TGTGCCAGCAGCTTAGTTGCGACAGATTATCGGGGCTACACCTTC. Full variable domain (missing parts from reference TRBV7-8 and TRBJ1-2): GAGVSQSPRYKVAKRGQDVALRCDPISGHVSLFWYQQALGQGPEFLTYFQNEAQLDKSGLPSDRFFAERPEGSVSTLKIQRTQQEDSAVYLCASSLVATDYRGYTFGSGTRLTVV.

The chain recombines TRBV5-1 with TRBJ1-2; 8 bases align to TRBD1. CDR3 length: 13 amino acids. After removal of 4 bases from V and 4 bases from J, the junction contained 3 bases not matched to a gene. Germline CDR1 SGHRS, CDR2 YFSETQ. The CDR3 loop is CASSTDRAYGYTF. CDR3 DNA sequence: TGCGCCAGCAGCACGGACAGGGCCTATGGCTACACCTTC. Using reference TRBV5-1 and TRBJ1-2 for the parts outside the CDR3, the full variable domain is KAGVTQTPRYLIKTRGQQVTLSCSPISGHRSVSWYQQTPGQGLQFLFEYFSETQRNKGNFPGRFSGRQFSNSRSEMNVSTLELGDSALYLCASSTDRAYGYTFGSGTRLTVV.

The chain uses TRBV25-1 and TRBJ2-7, with TRBD2 identical over 8 bases. CDR1 MGHDK and CDR2 SYGVNS come from the germline V gene. The CDR3 is 18 residues long. The ends lost 4 bases at V and 0 bases at J; junction bases unmatched: 14. CDR3 amino acids: CASSAPTLAGTHSYEQYF. The CDR3 DNA reads as TGTGCCAGCAGTGCGCCGACCTTAGCGGGGACGCACTCCTACGAGCAGTACTTC.

This chain uses TRBV19 with TRBJ1-1; D may be TRBD1 (5 bases). With 3 bases removed from V and 5 bases from J, the gap between germline ends came to 10 bases. The V gene's germline CDR1 is LNHDA and CDR2 SQIVND (reference sequence). This CDR3 contains 13 residues. CDR3 bases: TGTGCCAGTAGTATCTCGGGGGAGACTGAAGCTTTCTTT. Amino acids: CASSISGETEAFF.

J is TRBJ2-2 and V is TRBV7-9; D unclear. The germline CDR1 and CDR2 sequences are SEHNR and FQNEAQ (reference sequence). V gave up 3 bases and J gave up 13 bases, with 6 bases separating them. The CDR3 is 10 residues long. The CDR3 here is CASSFSGLFF. The CDR3 bases are TGTGCCAGCAGCTTCTCAGGGCTGTTTTTT.

The rearrangement joins TRBV7-9 to TRBJ1-3, with D tentatively TRBD1 (5 bases). Trimming left V 1 base short and J 7 bases short, with 14 bases between. Germline V CDR1 and CDR2: SEHNR, FQNEAQ (reference sequence). The CDR3 has 15 residues. CDR3 nucleotide sequence: TGTGCCAGCAGCTTAGTTGGCAGGGCTTTGAACACCATATATTTT. Translated: CASSLVGRALNTIYF.

The gene calls are TRBV6-5 and TRBJ1-5; TRBD1 might be the D (6 bases). Germline lookup yields CDR1 MNHEY and CDR2 SVGAGI. V lost 3 bases to trimming and J lost 6 bases, with 12 bases between them. CDR3 length: 14 residues. The CDR3 DNA is TGTGCCAGCAGTTATTCATACAGGGCTCAGCCCCAGCATTTT. Translation gives CASSYSYRAQPQHF.

The V and J genes are TRBV18 and TRBJ1-3; D is ambiguous. Germline loops: CDR1 KGHSH, CDR2 LQKENI. This CDR3 spans 17 amino acids. V was clipped by 0 bases and J by 1 base, with 13 bases between them. The CDR3 loop is CASSPPGLSPSGNTIYF. CDR3 in DNA: TGTGCCAGCTCACCACCTGGCCTGTCCCCATCTGGAAACACCATATATTTT.